Listed below are T cell receptor beta chains from one sample, sequenced in a study of blood T cell repertoires in COVID-19. Data came from immunoSEQ multiplex PCR; TCRdb stores just in-frame clones and leaves some out. The table includes 200,000 to 250,000 clones, around 80% detected once. The sequenced sample was peripheral blood. The source of these receptors is an older woman with acute or convalescent COVID-19. Each CDR3 is given with its conserved first and last residue. Size values are once, few and many counts, or a class for expanded clones, and some rows have none.

J gene,clone size,V gene,CDR3 protein
TRBJ1-6,.,TRBV27,CASSLSGTGSSPLHF
TRBJ2-5,.,TRBV19,CASAQDRAETQYF
TRBJ2-3,.,TRBV7-9,CASSLGSGERLDTQYF
TRBJ1-1,.,TRBV29-1,CSVEGGQGRTEAFF
TRBJ2-1,.,TRBV2,CASSGAGGLYNEQFF
TRBJ1-3,.,TRBV6-6,CASSKTSPAGFSSSGNTIYF
TRBJ2-7,.,TRBV7-6,CASSLRGRGSRHEQYF
TRBJ1-2,.,TRBV4-1,CASSQGGQGYNYGYTF
TRBJ2-3,.,TRBV9,CASSPREMVRVIDTQYF
TRBJ1-4,few,TRBV4-1,CASTGGLDEKLFF
TRBJ2-6,.,TRBV18,CASSLSTEQSSGANVLTF
TRBJ2-1,.,TRBV7-8,CASSFRDSSYNEQFF
TRBJ2-1,once,TRBV3-1/TRBV3-2,CASSLGGADEQFF
TRBJ2-1,.,TRBV5-1,CASYMSPGLMYNEQFF
TRBJ2-1,.,TRBV24-1,CATSARGAGVSYNEQFF
TRBJ2-1,.,TRBV6-1,CASSEAVSGGMGEQFF
TRBJ1-1,.,TRBV5-1,CASSRTGNTEAFF
TRBJ2-3,few,TRBV5-1,CASSERGTGTLDTQYF
TRBJ2-3,once,TRBV9,CASSVSGGGTDTQYF
TRBJ2-7,.,TRBV19,CATSDSGGHYEQYF
TRBJ2-6,few,TRBV25-1,CASKGQRGLPGANVLTF
TRBJ1-4,.,TRBV24-1,CATSDLGQDSTNEKLFF
TRBJ1-2,few,TRBV28,CASSSGQGKTYGYTF
TRBJ2-7,.,TRBV6-5,CASSFSGQGYEQYF
TRBJ2-1,few,TRBV16,CASSQSIGNEQFF
TRBJ1-2,.,TRBV7-2,CASSLGQGSQGYTF
TRBJ1-4,.,TRBV5-1,CASSSQGFGEKLFF
TRBJ1-2,.,TRBV19,CASSMGQGVYGYTF
TRBJ2-3,.,TRBV4-2,CASSQGFGGGVSDTQYF
TRBJ1-4,.,TRBV9,CASSPRTQGDREKLFF
TRBJ1-1,few,TRBV27,CASSFHWYRGGTEAFF
TRBJ2-5,.,TRBV4-1,CASSQMTGFRETQYF
TRBJ2-1,few,TRBV5-1,CASSTKRGVYNEQFF
TRBJ1-4,once,TRBV27,CASSFTGEKLFF
TRBJ2-5,.,TRBV6-5,CASSPRGNSETQYF
TRBJ2-2,.,TRBV4-1,CASSQGTGANTGELFF
TRBJ1-4,.,TRBV4-2,CASSQDPDRARGANEKLFF
TRBJ2-7,.,TRBV27,CASSRLAGGPYEQYF
TRBJ2-2,.,TRBV6-2/TRBV6-3,CASSWDIKGTGELFF
TRBJ2-2,.,TRBV4-1,CASSRTSGVLGLFF
TRBJ1-1,few,TRBV29-1,CSVELGTGPTEAFF
TRBJ1-5,.,TRBV24-1,CATSDTSSGPQHF
TRBJ1-3,.,TRBV3-1/TRBV3-2,CASSQGTGQIRFF